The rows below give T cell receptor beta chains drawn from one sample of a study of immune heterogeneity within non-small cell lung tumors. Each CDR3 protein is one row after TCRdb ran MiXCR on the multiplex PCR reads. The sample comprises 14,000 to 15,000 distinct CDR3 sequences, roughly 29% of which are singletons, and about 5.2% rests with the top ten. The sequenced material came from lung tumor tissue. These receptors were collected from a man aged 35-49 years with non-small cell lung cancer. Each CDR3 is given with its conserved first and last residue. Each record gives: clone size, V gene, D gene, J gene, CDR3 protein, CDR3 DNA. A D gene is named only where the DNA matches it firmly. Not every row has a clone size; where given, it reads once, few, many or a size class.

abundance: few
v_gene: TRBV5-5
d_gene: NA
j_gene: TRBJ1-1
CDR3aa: CASSTGYTEAFF
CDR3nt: TGTGCCAGCAGCACCGGGTACACTGAAGCTTTCTTT

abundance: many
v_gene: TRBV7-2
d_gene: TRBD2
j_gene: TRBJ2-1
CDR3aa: CASSPPRGLAGYNEQFF
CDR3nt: TGTGCCAGCAGCCCACCGCGGGGACTAGCGGGATACAATGAGCAGTTCTTC

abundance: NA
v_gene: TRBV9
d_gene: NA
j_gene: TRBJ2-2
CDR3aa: CASSVRGTWSTGELFF
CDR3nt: TGTGCCAGCAGCGTAAGAGGGACGTGGAGCACCGGGGAGCTGTTTTTT

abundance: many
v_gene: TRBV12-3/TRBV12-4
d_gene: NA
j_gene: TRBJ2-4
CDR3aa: CASSSGGTGIQYF
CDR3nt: TGTGCCAGCAGTTCAGGGGGGACGGGCATTCAGTACTTC

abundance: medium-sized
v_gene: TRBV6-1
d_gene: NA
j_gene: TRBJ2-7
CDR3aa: CASRSPHSYEQYF
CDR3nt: TGTGCCAGCCGGTCGCCCCACTCCTACGAGCAGTACTTC

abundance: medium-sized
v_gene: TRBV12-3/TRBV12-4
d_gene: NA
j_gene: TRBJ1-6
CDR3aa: CASSLGGSTNSPLHF
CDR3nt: TGTGCCAGCAGTTTAGGGGGGAGCACGAATTCACCCCTCCACTTT

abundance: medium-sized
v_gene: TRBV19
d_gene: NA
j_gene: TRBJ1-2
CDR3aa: CASSIVRAYGYTF
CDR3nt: TGTGCCAGTAGTATTGTGAGGGCCTATGGCTACACCTTC

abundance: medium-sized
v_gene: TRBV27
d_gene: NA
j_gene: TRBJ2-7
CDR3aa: CASRKDRDYEQYF
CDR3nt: TGTGCCAGCAGAAAAGACAGAGATTACGAGCAGTACTTC

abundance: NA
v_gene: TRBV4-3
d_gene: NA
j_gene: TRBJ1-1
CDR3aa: CASSHEGWTEAFF
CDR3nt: TGCGCCAGCAGCCATGAAGGCTGGACTGAAGCTTTCTTT

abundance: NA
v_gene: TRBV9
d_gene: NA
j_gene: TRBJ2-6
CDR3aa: CASSVYEGATGANVLTF
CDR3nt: TGTGCCAGCAGCGTATACGAGGGCGCCACTGGGGCCAACGTCCTGACTTTC

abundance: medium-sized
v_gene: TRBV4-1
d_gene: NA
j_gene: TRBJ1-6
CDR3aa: CASSQVGGDSPLHF
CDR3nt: TGCGCCAGCAGCCAAGTTGGGGGTGATTCACCCCTCCACTTT

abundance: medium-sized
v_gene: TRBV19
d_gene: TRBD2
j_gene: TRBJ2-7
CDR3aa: CASSMGGTSGIKQYF
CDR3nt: TGTGCCAGTAGTATGGGTGGGACTAGCGGGATAAAGCAGTACTTC

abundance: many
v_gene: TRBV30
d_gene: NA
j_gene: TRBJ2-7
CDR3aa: CAWSVDKYPYEQYF
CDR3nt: TGTGCCTGGAGTGTAGACAAGTACCCCTACGAGCAGTACTTC

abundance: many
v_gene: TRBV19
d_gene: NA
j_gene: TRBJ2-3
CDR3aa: CASSIGPNTDTQYF
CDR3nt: TGTGCCAGTAGTATTGGGCCTAACACAGATACGCAGTATTTT

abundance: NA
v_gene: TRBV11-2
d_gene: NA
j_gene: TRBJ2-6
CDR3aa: CASSLTTGIAGANVLTF
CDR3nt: TGTGCCAGCAGCTTAACCACAGGGATTGCTGGGGCCAACGTCCTGACTTTC

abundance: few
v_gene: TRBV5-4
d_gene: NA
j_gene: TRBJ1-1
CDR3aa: CASSSSMNTEAFF
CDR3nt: TGTGCCAGCAGTTCCTCCATGAACACTGAAGCTTTCTTT

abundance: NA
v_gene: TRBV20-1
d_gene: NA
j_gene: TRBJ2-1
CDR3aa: CSARAVGLTNNEHFF
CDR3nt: TGCAGTGCTAGAGCGGTGGGTCTTACGAACAATGAGCACTTCTTC

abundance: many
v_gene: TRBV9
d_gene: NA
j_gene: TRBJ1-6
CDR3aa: CASSVAGAGGSPLHF
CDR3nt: TGTGCCAGCAGCGTGGCGGGGGCAGGTGGTTCACCCCTCCACTTT

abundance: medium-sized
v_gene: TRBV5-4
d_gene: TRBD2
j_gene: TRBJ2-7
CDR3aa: CASSFGGGRAYEQYF
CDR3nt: TGTGCCAGCAGCTTCGGGGGCGGGAGGGCCTACGAGCAGTACTTC

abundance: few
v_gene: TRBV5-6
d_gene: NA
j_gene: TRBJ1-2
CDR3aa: CASSLRGNHYGYTF
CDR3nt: TGTGCCAGCAGCTTACGGGGGAACCACTATGGCTACACCTTC

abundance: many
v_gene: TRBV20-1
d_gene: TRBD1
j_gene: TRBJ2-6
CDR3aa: CSATGTGTNVLTF
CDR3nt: TGCAGTGCTACAGGGACAGGGACTAACGTCCTGACTTTC

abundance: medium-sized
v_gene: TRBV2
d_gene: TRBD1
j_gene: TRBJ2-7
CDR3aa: CASRVDRGKNEQYF
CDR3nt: TGTGCCAGCAGAGTTGACAGGGGGAAAAACGAGCAGTACTTC

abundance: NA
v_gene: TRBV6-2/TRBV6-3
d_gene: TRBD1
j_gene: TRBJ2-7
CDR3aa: CASIRTGAYEPYF
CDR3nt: TGTGCCAGCATAAGGACAGGAGCCTACGAGCCGTACTTC

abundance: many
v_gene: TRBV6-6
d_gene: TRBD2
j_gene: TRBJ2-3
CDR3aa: CASSYDSGGSVDTQYF
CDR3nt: TGTGCCAGCAGTTACGATTCGGGAGGTAGTGTAGATACGCAGTATTTT

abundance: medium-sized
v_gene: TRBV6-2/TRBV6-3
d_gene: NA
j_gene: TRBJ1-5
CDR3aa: CASTYGGLTQPQHF
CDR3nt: TGTGCCAGCACCTATGGGGGGCTTACTCAGCCCCAGCATTTT

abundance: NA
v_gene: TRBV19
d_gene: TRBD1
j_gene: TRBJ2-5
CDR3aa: CASRQGGQETQYF
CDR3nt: TGTGCCAGTCGACAGGGGGGCCAAGAGACCCAGTACTTC

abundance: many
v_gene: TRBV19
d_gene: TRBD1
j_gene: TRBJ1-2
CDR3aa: CASMLRGRDNYGYTF
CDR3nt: TGTGCCAGTATGCTCAGGGGGCGGGATAACTATGGCTACACCTTC

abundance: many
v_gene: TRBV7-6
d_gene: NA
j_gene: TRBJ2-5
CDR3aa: CASSRVTYTGSQETQYF
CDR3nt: TGTGCCAGCAGCCGCGTTACTTATACCGGGAGCCAAGAGACCCAGTACTTC

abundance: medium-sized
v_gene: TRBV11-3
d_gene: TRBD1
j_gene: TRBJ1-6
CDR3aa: CASSLNQGAPLHF
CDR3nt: TGTGCCAGCAGCTTAAATCAGGGGGCACCCCTCCACTTT

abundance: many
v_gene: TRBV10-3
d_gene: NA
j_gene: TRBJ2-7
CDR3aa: CAISQWGEQYF
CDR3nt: TGTGCCATCAGTCAATGGGGGGAGCAGTACTTC

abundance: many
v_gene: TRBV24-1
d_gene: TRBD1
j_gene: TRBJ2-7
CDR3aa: CATSVPQTGTGDQPSYEQYF
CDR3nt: TGTGCCACCAGTGTCCCCCAGACCGGGACAGGGGATCAACCATCCTACGAGCAGTACTTC

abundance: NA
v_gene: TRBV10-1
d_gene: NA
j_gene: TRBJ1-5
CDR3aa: CASSEGDFSAGLPEAAQHF
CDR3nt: TGCGCCAGCAGTGAGGGGGACTTTAGCGCGGGGCTGCCGGAGGCAGCCCAGCATTTT

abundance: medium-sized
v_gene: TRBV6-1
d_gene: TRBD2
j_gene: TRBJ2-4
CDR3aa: CASSERAGGALAKNIQYF
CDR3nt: TGTGCCAGCAGTGAACGAGCGGGAGGTGCCTTAGCCAAAAACATTCAGTACTTC

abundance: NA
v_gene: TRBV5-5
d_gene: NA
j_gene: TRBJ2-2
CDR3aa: CASSLNTGELFF
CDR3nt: TGTGCCAGCAGCCTAAACACCGGGGAGCTGTTTTTT

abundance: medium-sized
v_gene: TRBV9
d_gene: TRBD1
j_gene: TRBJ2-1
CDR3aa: CASSVSGQGSVNEQFF
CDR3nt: TGTGCCAGCAGCGTTTCAGGACAGGGTTCTGTCAATGAGCAGTTCTTC

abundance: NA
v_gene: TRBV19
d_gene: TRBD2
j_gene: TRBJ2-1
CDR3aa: CPSSIRGEITYNEHFF
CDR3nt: TGTCCCAGTAGTATCCGGGGGGAGATTACCTACAATGAGCATTTCTTC

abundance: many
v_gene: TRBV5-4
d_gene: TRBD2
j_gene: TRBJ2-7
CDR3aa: CASSLEVAGAYEQYF
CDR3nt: TGTGCCAGCAGCTTGGAGGTAGCGGGGGCCTACGAGCAGTACTTC